Following are 25 T cell receptor beta chains from one sample sequenced in a study of circulating and synovial CD4+ cells in juvenile arthritis. Data came from immunoSEQ multiplex PCR; TCRdb stores just in-frame clones and leaves some out. This table holds about 33,000 clones, roughly 96% found once. The sample taken for sequencing was CD4+ T cells from blood. These TCRs come from a human donor with juvenile idiopathic arthritis.

This clone was seen just once. The gene calls are TRBV4-1 and TRBJ2-2, with D perhaps matching TRBD2 (6 bases). Germline V gene sequence: CDR1 MGHRA, CDR2 YSYEKL. The CDR3 contains 16 residues. Trimming pared 4 bases from V and 5 bases from J, leaving 17 bases between. The CDR3 sequence is CASSPHLTGATGELFF. The CDR3 region has the DNA TGCGCCAGCAGCCCCCACTTAACGGGAGCTACCGGGGAGCTGTTTTTT.

The genes are TRBV12-5 and TRBJ2-1, with D uncertain. The CDR3 is 16 amino acids. Per the germline V gene, CDR1 is LGHNT and CDR2 is FRNRAP. With 5 bases removed from V and 9 bases from J, the gap between germline ends came to 23 bases. The CDR3 DNA follows: TGTGCTAGTGGTCCCGCGTCCGGGTCCGTCCGCGGTGAGCAGTTCTTC. It specifies CASGPASGSVRGEQFF.

This clone has more than one count but fewer than ten. At the DNA level, this CDR3 is encoded by other sequences in the same sample as well. Here the CDR3 DNA reads TGTGCCAGCAGCCGCGCGGGGACAGGGCGTAATTCACCCCTCCACTTT. This sequence encodes CASSRAGTGRNSPLHF. The chain uses TRBV5-4 and TRBJ1-6; 9 bases align to TRBD1. CDR3 length equals 16 residues. V shed 4 bases, J shed 6 bases, and the junction held 8 bases outside the gene matches. The germline V gene has CDR1 SGHNT and CDR2 YYREEE (reference sequence).

This chain uses TRBV10-3 with TRBJ1-3; D is possibly TRBD1 (5 bases). CDR1 ENHRY and CDR2 SYGVKD come from the germline V gene. The CDR3 has 12 amino acids. Trimming cost V 5 bases and J 11 bases, with 13 bases left between them. This chain's CDR3 is CAISPQGGSIYF. CDR3 bases: TGTGCCATCAGTCCCCAGGGCGGCTCCATATATTTT.

The rearrangement joins TRBV2 to TRBJ1-1; 7 positions match TRBD1. The CDR3 totals 14 residues. Trimming removed 4 bases from V and 4 bases from J; junction bases left unmatched: 6. Germline values: CDR1 SNHLY, CDR2 FYNNEI. The CDR3 here is CASSVKGAGTEAFF. DNA of the CDR3: TGTGCCAGCAGTGTCAAGGGGGCGGGCACTGAAGCTTTCTTT.

The chain couples TRBV18 to TRBJ2-7, with D possibly TRBD1 on 7 matching bases. CDR3 size: 14 residues. The germline CDR1 and CDR2 sequences are KGHSH and LQKENI. V lost 3 bases to trimming and J lost 7 bases, with 16 bases between them. In DNA form, the CDR3 reads TGTGCCAGCTCACCGGGGACTTCCAGGGGGGAGCAGTACTTC. It is translated as CASSPGTSRGEQYF.

V usage is TRBV7-6 and J usage is TRBJ1-3; possibly TRBD1 for D (5 bases). Trimming shortened V by 5 bases and J by 0 bases, and 17 bases separated the two germline ends. The CDR3 runs 17 residues. Germline lookup yields CDR1 SGHVS and CDR2 FNYEAQ. The CDR3, as DNA: TGTGCCAGCAGCGTCCACCCGGGGGGAGGCTCTGGAAACACCATATATTTT. Translating it yields CASSVHPGGGSGNTIYF.

V is TRBV9 and J is TRBJ2-6; D is possibly TRBD1 (5 bases). CDR3 length: 16 residues. Germline values: CDR1 SGDLS, CDR2 YYNGEE. V lost 4 bases to trimming and J lost 2 bases, with 13 bases between them. The CDR3 region is CASSSSTAAGANVLTF. Here the CDR3 DNA reads TGTGCCAGCAGCTCCTCGACAGCTGCTGGGGCCAACGTCCTGACTTTC.

The gene calls are TRBV7-2 and TRBJ2-1; TRBD2 agrees at 9 bases. The ends lost 1 base at V and 2 bases at J; junction bases unmatched: 12. The length of the CDR3 is 19 residues. Germline CDR1 reads SGHTA; CDR2 reads FQGNSA. CDR3 bases: TGTGCCAGCAGCTTAGTCCGTTTGGTAGCGGGGGCGACCTACAATGAGCAGTTCTTC. It codes for CASSLVRLVAGATYNEQFF.

The chain has TRBV6-5 and TRBJ2-3, with 8 bases matching TRBD2. The CDR3 extends over 12 amino acids. V lost 6 bases, J lost 10 bases, and 6 bases stayed unmatched. Germline V lookup: CDR1 MNHEY, CDR2 SVGAGI. The chain's CDR3 is CASRASGRAQYF. The CDR3 nucleotides read TGTGCCAGCAGAGCCAGCGGGAGAGCGCAGTATTTT.

The gene calls are TRBV2 and TRBJ2-7; 10 bases are a match to TRBD2. CDR1 and CDR2 from the germline V gene are SNHLY and FYNNEI. The ends lost 6 bases at V and 2 bases at J; junction bases unmatched: 7. The CDR3 sequence is 15 residues long. The CDR3 nucleotides read TGTGCCAGCAGGTCTCTAGCGGGAGTGACCTACGAGCAGTACTTC. This encodes CASRSLAGVTYEQYF.

The chain joins TRBV7-2 to TRBJ2-1; D may be TRBD1 (5 bases). From germline, CDR1 is SGHTA and CDR2 FQGNSA. The CDR3 runs to 15 residues. V was cut by 7 bases and J by 0 bases, with 13 bases left in between. The CDR3 region is CASILDRSSYNEQFF. The CDR3 region has the DNA TGTGCCAGCATCCTAGACAGAAGCTCCTACAATGAGCAGTTCTTC.

V gene TRBV6-5 combines with J gene TRBJ2-2; 7 bases line up with TRBD2. The CDR3 loop spans 16 amino acids. Germline-derived CDR1 and CDR2 are MNHEY and SVGAGI. J lost 1 base, V lost 1 base, and 3 bases had no gene match. The CDR3 loop is CASSYFWGGNTGELFF. The DNA of the CDR3 is TGTGCCAGCAGTTACTTTTGGGGGGGGAACACCGGGGAGCTGTTTTTT.

The V call is TRBV7-9, the J call TRBJ1-6; 9 nucleotides agree with TRBD1. The germline gives CDR1 SEHNR, CDR2 FQNEAQ (reference sequence). The CDR3 covers 14 residues. V shed 1 base and J 10 bases; nucleotides not matched to a gene: 2. The CDR3 loop is CASSLGTGESPLHF. The CDR3 DNA sequence: TGTGCCAGCAGCTTAGGGACAGGGGAGTCACCCCTCCACTTT.

The chain employs TRBV27 and TRBJ1-2, with a weak D call TRBD1 (6 bases). V lost 5 bases, J lost 3 bases, and 16 bases lay in between. The germline CDR1 and CDR2 sequences are MNHEY and SMNVEV (reference sequence). CDR3 length: 15 residues. The CDR3, as DNA: TGTGCCAGCAGTAAAACGGGGGCGGGGGACTATGGCTACACCTTC. It codes for CASSKTGAGDYGYTF.

The chain combines TRBV14 with TRBJ2-1, with D possibly matching TRBD2 (5 bases). V lost 1 base, J lost 5 bases, and 6 bases lay in between. Germline CDR1 is SGHDN and CDR2 is FVKESK. The CDR3 consists of 13 residues. The CDR3 loop is CASSQGGNNEQFF. The CDR3 nucleotides read TGTGCCAGCAGCCAAGGAGGGAACAATGAGCAGTTCTTC.

V gene TRBV27 combines with J gene TRBJ2-1; D perhaps matches TRBD1 (6 bases). Germline V lookup: CDR1 MNHEY, CDR2 SMNVEV (reference sequence). This CDR3 contains 18 residues. Trimming removed 8 bases at V and 4 bases at J, with 27 bases between. The CDR3 DNA follows: TGTGCCAGCCGGCTAAAAGGACTTTTGATAGGGGGATACAATGAGCAGTTCTTC. Amino acid sequence: CASRLKGLLIGGYNEQFF.

The gene calls are TRBV4-3 and TRBJ1-5; a possible D gene is TRBD1 (5 bases). Germline V gives CDR1 LGHNA, CDR2 YSLEER. CDR3 size: 15 residues. V lost 5 bases to trimming and J lost 4 bases, with 15 bases between them. The CDR3 bases are TGCGCCAGCAGCGAAGGAGCAGGGCTGAATCAGCCCCAGCATTTT. This sequence encodes CASSEGAGLNQPQHF.

CDR3 DNA: TGTGCCAGCGCGGGGAGGGAGCGACGGTTCTTC. It is translated as CASAGRERRFF. This sequence joins TRBV21-1 and TRBJ2-1; the table names TRBD2, a call not compared with the DNA. TRBV21-1 represents a pseudogene. The CDR3 covers 11 residues.

This clone was seen a single time. V usage is TRBV28 and J usage is TRBJ1-5; tentative D call: TRBD1 (6 bases). With 5 bases removed from V and 3 bases from J, the gap between germline ends came to 17 bases. This CDR3 spans 16 amino acids. The germline CDR1 and CDR2 sequences are MDHEN and SYDVKM. The CDR3 loop reads CASSLQTGPSNQPQHF. The CDR3 bases are TGTGCCAGCAGTCTTCAGACAGGTCCCTCCAATCAGCCCCAGCATTTT.

V usage is TRBV28 and J usage is TRBJ2-1; D may be TRBD1 (6 bases). The CDR3 length is 15 residues. Trimming pared 1 base from V and 5 bases from J, leaving 12 bases between. Per germline, CDR1 MDHEN and CDR2 SYDVKM. The DNA of the CDR3 is TGTGCCAGCAGTTTATCGGGGACACAAAACAATGAGCAGTTCTTC. It codes for CASSLSGTQNNEQFF. Variable domain in full (rest from reference TRBV28 and TRBJ2-1): DVKVTQSSRYLVKRTGEKVFLECVQDMDHENMFWYRQDPGLGLRLIYFSYDVKMKEKGDIPEGYSVSREKKERFSLILESASTNQTSMYLCASSLSGTQNNEQFFGPGTRLTVL.

This chain connects TRBV7-2 to TRBJ2-3; 8 positions match TRBD1. From germline, CDR1 is SGHTA and CDR2 FQGNSA. The CDR3 consists of 15 residues. With 4 bases clipped from V and 4 bases from J, the junction kept 7 bases outside the gene matches. CDR3 DNA: TGTGCCAGCAGCTCGGGACAGGACAGCCCAGATACGCAGTATTTT. As protein: CASSSGQDSPDTQYF.

The chain recombines TRBV9 with TRBJ2-3; TRBD1 agrees at 7 bases. The CDR3 has 15 residues. V lost 3 bases to trimming and J lost 4 bases; unmatched junction nucleotides: 8. Per germline, CDR1 SGDLS and CDR2 YYNGEE. For the CDR3, the DNA is TGTGCCAGCAGCGCCGACAGGGCTCGCGCAGATACGCAGTATTTT. Residues: CASSADRARADTQYF. The complete variable domain, with remaining parts taken from reference TRBV9 and TRBJ2-3, reads DSGVTQTPKHLITATGQRVTLRCSPRSGDLSVYWYQQSLDQGLQFLIQYYNGEERAKGNILERFSAQQFPDLHSELNLSSLELGDSALYFCASSADRARADTQYFGPGTRLTVL.

The chain joins TRBV6-4 to TRBJ2-3, with TRBD2 matching 7 bases. Germline V gene lookup returns CDR1 MRHNA and CDR2 SNTAGT. The CDR3 has 13 amino acids. The trim removed 6 bases at V and 3 bases at J, leaving 3 bases unmatched. As DNA, the CDR3 is TGTGCCAGCAGCGGGAGGCCGACAGATACGCAGTATTTT. Translating it yields CASSGRPTDTQYF.

The chain carries TRBV2 and TRBJ2-5; TRBD2 is a possible D gene (6 bases). The CDR3 is made up of 16 amino acids. V was clipped by 6 bases and J by 4 bases, with 21 bases between them. The germline CDR1 and CDR2 sequences are SNHLY and FYNNEI. CDR3 in amino acids: CASRGTFGGGVETQYF. The CDR3 DNA reads as TGTGCCAGCAGGGGGACCTTCGGAGGAGGGGTAGAGACCCAGTACTTC.